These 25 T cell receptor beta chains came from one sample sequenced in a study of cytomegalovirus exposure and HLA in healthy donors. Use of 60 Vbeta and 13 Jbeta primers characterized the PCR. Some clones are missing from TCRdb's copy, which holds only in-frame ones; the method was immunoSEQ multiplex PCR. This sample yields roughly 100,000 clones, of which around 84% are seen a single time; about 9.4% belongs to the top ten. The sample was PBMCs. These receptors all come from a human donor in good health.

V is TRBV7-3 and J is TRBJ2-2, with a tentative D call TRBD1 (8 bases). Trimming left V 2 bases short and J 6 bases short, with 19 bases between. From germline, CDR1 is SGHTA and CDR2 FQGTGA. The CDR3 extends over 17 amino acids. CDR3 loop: CASSLVPLQGGSGELFF. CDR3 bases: TGTGCCAGCAGCTTAGTTCCCCTACAGGGGGGGTCCGGGGAGCTGTTTTTT.

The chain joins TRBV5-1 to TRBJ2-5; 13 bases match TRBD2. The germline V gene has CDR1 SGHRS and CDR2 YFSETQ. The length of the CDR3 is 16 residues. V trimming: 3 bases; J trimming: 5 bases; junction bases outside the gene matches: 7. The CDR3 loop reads CASSSETSGRGETQYF. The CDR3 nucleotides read TGCGCCAGCAGCTCTGAAACTAGCGGGAGGGGTGAGACCCAGTACTTC.

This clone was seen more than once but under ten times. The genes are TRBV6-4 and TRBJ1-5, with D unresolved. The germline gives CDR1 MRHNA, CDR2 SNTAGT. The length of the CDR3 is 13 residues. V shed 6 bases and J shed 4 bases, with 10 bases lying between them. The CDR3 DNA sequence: TGTGCCAGCAGCCCCGAGGCGAATCAGCCCCAGCATTTT. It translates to CASSPEANQPQHF.

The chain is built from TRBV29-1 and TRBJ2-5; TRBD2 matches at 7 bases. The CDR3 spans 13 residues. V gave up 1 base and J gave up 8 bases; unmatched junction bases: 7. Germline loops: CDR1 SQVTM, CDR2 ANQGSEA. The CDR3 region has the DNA TGCAGCGTTGAAGCGGGGGGAGGGACCACCCAGTACTTC. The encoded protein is CSVEAGGGTTQYF.

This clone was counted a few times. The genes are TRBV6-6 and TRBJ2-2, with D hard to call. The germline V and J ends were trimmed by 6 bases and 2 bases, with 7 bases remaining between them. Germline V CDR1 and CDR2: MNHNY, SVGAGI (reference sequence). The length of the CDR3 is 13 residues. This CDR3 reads CASSPSNTGELFF. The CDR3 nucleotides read TGTGCCAGCAGCCCTTCTAACACCGGGGAGCTGTTTTTT.

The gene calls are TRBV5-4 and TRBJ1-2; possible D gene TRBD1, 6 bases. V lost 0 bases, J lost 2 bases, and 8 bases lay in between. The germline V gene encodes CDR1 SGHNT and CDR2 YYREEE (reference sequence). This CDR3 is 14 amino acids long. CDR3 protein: CASSLDRENYGYTF. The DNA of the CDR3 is TGTGCCAGCAGCTTGGACAGGGAGAACTATGGCTACACCTTC. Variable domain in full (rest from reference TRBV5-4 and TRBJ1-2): ETGVTQSPTHLIKTRGQQVTLRCSSQSGHNTVSWYQQALGQGPQFIFQYYREEENGRGNFPPRFSGLQFPNYSSELNVNALELDDSALYLCASSLDRENYGYTFGSGTRLTVV.

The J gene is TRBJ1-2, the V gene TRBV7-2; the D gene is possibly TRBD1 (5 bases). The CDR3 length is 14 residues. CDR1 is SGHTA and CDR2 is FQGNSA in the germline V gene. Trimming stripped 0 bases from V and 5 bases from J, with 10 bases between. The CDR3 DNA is TGTGCCAGCAGCTTAGCCCCAGGGCTTTATGGCTACACCTTC. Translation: CASSLAPGLYGYTF.

CDR3 nucleotides: TGTGCCACCAGCAGAGAAGCGGGGAATAATTCACCCCTCCACTTT. It translates to CATSREAGNNSPLHF. The chain has TRBV15 and TRBJ1-6; D gene uncertain. CDR1 and CDR2 (germline): LNHNV, YYDKDF (reference sequence). Trimming pared 0 bases from V and 5 bases from J, leaving 8 bases between. This CDR3 spans 15 amino acids.

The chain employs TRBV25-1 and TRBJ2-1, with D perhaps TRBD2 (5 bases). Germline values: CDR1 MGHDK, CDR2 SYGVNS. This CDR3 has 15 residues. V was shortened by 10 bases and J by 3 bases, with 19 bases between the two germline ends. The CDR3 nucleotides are TGTGCCACTCCGAGACTACACCTATTCTACAATGAGCAGTTCTTC. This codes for CATPRLHLFYNEQFF.

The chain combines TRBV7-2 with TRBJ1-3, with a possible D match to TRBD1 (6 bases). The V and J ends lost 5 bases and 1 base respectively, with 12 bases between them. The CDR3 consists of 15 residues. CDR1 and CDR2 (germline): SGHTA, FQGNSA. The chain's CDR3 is CASSDRLVSGNTIYF. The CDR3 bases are TGTGCCAGCAGCGACAGGCTCGTGTCTGGAAACACCATATATTTT. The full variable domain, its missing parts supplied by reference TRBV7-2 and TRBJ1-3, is GAGVSQSPSNKVTEKGKDVELRCDPISGHTALYWYRQSLGQGLEFLIYFQGNSAPDKSGLPSDRFSAERTGGSVSTLTIQRTQQEDSAVYLCASSDRLVSGNTIYFGEGSWLTVV.

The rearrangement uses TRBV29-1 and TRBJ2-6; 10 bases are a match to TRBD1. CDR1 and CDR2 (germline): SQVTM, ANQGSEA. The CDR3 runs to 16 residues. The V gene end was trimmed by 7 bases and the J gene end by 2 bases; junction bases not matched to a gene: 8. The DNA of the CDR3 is TGCAGCGCCTTTGGGGACAGGGGCCCTGGGGCCAACGTCCTGACTTTC. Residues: CSAFGDRGPGANVLTF.

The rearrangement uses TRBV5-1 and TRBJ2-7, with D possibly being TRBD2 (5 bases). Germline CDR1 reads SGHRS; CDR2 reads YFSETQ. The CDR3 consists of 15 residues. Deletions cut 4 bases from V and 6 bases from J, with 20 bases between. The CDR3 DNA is TGCGCCAGCAGCCCCTCTACGGATAGGCGGGTCGAGCAGTACTTC. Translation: CASSPSTDRRVEQYF.

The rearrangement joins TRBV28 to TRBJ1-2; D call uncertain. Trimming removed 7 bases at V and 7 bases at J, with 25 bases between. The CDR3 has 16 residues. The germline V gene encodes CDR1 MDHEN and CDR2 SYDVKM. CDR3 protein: CASTEALKTWMGGYTF. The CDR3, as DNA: TGTGCCAGCACCGAGGCGCTGAAAACTTGGATGGGTGGCTACACCTTC.

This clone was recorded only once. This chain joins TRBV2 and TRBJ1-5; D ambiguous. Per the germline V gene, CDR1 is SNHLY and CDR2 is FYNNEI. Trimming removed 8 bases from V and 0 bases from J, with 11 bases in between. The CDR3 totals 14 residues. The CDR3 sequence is CASARLVSNQPQHF. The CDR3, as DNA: TGTGCCAGCGCCCGACTGGTTAGCAATCAGCCCCAGCATTTT. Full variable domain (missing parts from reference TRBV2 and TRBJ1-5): EPEVTQTPSHQVTQMGQEVILRCVPISNHLYFYWYRQILGQKVEFLVSFYNNEISEKSEIFDDQFSVERPDGSNFTLKIRSTKLEDSAMYFCASARLVSNQPQHFGDGTRLSIL.

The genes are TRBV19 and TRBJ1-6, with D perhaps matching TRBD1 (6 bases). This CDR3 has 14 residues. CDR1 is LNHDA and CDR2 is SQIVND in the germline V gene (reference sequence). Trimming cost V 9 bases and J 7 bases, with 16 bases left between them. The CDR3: CASQTRTENSPLHF. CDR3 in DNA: TGTGCCAGCCAAACCCGGACAGAAAATTCACCCCTCCACTTT.

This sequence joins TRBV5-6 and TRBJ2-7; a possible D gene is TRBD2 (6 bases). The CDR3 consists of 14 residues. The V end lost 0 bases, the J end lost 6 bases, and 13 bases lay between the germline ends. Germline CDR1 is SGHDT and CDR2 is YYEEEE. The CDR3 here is CASSLGFGGSEQYF. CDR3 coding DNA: TGTGCCAGCAGCTTGGGCTTCGGGGGTTCCGAGCAGTACTTC.

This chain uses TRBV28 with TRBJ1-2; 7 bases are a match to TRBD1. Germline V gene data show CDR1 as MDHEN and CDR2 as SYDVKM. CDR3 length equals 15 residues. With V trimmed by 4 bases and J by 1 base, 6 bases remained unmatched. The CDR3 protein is CASSSSTGDNYGYTF. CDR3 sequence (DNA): TGTGCCAGCAGTTCCTCCACAGGGGATAACTATGGCTACACCTTC.

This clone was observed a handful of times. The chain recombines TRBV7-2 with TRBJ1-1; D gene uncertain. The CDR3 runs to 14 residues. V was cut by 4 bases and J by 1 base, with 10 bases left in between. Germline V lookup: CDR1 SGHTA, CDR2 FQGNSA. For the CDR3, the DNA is TGTGCCAGCAGCTCCAAAAACAAGAACACTGAAGCTTTCTTT. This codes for CASSSKNKNTEAFF.

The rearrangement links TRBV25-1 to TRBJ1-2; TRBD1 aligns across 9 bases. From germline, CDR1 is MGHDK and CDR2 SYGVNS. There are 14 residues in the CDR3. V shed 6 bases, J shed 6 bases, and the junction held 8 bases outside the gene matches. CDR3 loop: CASSRGQGKHGYTF. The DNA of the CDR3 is TGTGCCAGCAGCCGAGGACAGGGGAAACATGGCTACACCTTC.

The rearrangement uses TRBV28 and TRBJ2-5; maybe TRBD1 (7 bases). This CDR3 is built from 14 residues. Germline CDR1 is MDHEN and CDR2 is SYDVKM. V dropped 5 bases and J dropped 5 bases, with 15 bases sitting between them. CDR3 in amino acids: CASSLAGGRETQYF. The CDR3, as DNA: TGTGCCAGCAGTCTCGCAGGGGGGCGTGAGACCCAGTACTTC. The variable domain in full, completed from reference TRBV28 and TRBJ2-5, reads DVKVTQSSRYLVKRTGEKVFLECVQDMDHENMFWYRQDPGLGLRLIYFSYDVKMKEKGDIPEGYSVSREKKERFSLILESASTNQTSMYLCASSLAGGRETQYFGPGTRLLVL.

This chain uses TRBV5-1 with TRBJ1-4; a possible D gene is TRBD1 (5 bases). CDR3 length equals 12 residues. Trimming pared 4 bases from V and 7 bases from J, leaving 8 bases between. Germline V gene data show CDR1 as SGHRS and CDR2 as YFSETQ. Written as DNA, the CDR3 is TGCGCCAGCAGCCCAGACAGTGAAAAACTGTTTTTT. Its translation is CASSPDSEKLFF.

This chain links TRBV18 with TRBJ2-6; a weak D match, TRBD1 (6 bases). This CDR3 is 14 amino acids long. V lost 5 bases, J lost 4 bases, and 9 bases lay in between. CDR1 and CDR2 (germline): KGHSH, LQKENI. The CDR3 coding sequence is TGTGCCAGCTCAACAGGGTCCGGGGCCAACGTCCTGACTTTC. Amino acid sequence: CASSTGSGANVLTF.

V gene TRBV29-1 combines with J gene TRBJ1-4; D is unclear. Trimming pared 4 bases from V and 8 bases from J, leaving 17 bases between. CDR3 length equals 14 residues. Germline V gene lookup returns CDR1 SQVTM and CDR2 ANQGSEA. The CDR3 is CSVVVALPREKLFF. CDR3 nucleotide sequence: TGCAGCGTTGTTGTGGCACTCCCTAGGGAAAAACTGTTTTTT.

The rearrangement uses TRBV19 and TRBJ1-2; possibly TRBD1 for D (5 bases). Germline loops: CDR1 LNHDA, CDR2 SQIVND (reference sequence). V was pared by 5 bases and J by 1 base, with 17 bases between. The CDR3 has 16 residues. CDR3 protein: CASSSMDTPINYGYTF. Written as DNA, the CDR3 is TGTGCCAGTAGTTCGATGGACACACCTATTAACTATGGCTACACCTTC.

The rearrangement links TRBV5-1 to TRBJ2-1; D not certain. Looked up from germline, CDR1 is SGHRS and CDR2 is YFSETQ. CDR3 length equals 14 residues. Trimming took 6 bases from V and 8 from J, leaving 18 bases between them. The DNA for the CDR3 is TGCGCCAGCACAAGCCTTTATGGTTCCGATGAGCAGTTCTTC. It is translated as CASTSLYGSDEQFF. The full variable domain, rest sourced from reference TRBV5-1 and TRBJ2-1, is KAGVTQTPRYLIKTRGQQVTLSCSPISGHRSVSWYQQTPGQGLQFLFEYFSETQRNKGNFPGRFSGRQFSNSRSEMNVSTLELGDSALYLCASTSLYGSDEQFFGPGTRLTVL.